Below are 32 T cell receptor delta chains sequenced from a single sample in a study of γδ T cells in repeated Plasmodium falciparum infection. Gammadelta T cells were flow-sorted from PBMC into Vgamma9/Vdelta2+ and Vdelta2-negative populations for bulk analysis. TCRdb re-identified clones in the multiplex PCR reads via CATT. The sample contains roughly 86,000 delta-chain clones, more than 1.4% of which appear only once. The sample taken for sequencing was gamma-delta T cells from blood. The receptors stem from a pool of human donors (malaria-infected and uninfected, not separated).

This clone turned up a few times. The TCRdb protein, from a much larger clone, departs from this DNA's translation at residue 14, likely by read error; the protein shown derives from the DNA. No J gene call was made, and the V gene is TRDV2; no DNA check was done on the table's D call, TRDD3. CDR1 and CDR2 from the germline V gene are GEAIGNYY and EKD. This CDR3 comprises 16 residues. The CDR3 here is CACDTVLGWDTRQTFF. CDR3 bases: TGTGCCTGTGACACCGTACTGGGGTGGGACACCCGACAGACGTTTTTC.

This clone was counted at least ten times. A far bigger clonotype differs at one base, so this is likely a read error. Other nucleotide sequences from this sample produce the same CDR3. This chain's CDR3 is CACDTIDSSWKTGDVTATDKLIF. The DNA of the CDR3 is TGTGCCTGCGACACCATTGACTCTTCCTGGAAGACTGGGGATGTTACGGCGACCGATAAACTCATCTTT. V gene TRDV2 combines with J gene TRDJ1; D perhaps matches TRDD3 (7 bases). Assignment of the J gene here rests on matching the DNA to germline, because TCRdb gives none. The length of the CDR3 is 23 residues. CDR1 GEAIGNYY and CDR2 EKD come from the germline V gene.

This clone showed up just a few times. The protein TCRdb gives is from a much larger clone and does not agree with this DNA's translation at residue 12, likely a read error; the protein shown here comes from the DNA. The chain combines TRDV1 with TRDJ2; 9 bases are a match to TRDD3. The germline V gene has CDR1 TSWWSYY and CDR2 QGS. This CDR3 spans 20 amino acids. V was pared by 1 base and J by 3 bases, with 15 bases of the junction left unmatched. The DNA of the CDR3 is TGTGCTCTTGGGGAACGGACCCTAAGCTGGGGGATGCGTATGACAGCACAACTCTTCTTT. Protein: CALGERTLSWGMRMTAQLFF.

Worth noting for this clone: The TCRdb record carries a much larger clone's protein, which differs from this DNA's translation at residue 9; a read error is the likely cause, and the protein listed here is the DNA translation. No V segment was called; the J segment is TRDJ1; the D call TRDD3 from the table was never checked on the DNA. The CDR3 spans 23 residues. CDR3 residues: CALGEPQSSPPNWGIAPADKLIF. For the CDR3, the DNA is TGTGCTCTTGGGGAACCGCAATCCTCCCCTCCAAACTGGGGGATAGCCCCCGCCGATAAACTCATCTTT.

This clone has more than one count but fewer than ten. TCRdb's protein for this DNA is that of a much larger clone and differs from the translation at residue 8, likely a read error; the protein shown is the DNA translation. The chain has TRDV1 and TRDJ2; 8 nucleotides match TRDD3. The J gene comes from matching the DNA to germline here; TCRdb lacks it. With V trimmed by 2 bases and J by 2 bases, 19 bases remained unmatched. This CDR3 region has 21 residues. The germline CDR1 and CDR2 sequences are TSWWSYY and QGS. The CDR3 is CALGEGPHWGPRTTLTAQLFF. CDR3 nucleotide sequence: TGTGCTCTTGGGGAAGGTCCCCACTGGGGGCCCCGCACCACCTTGACAGCACAACTCTTCTTT.

Concerning this clone: The protein recorded in TCRdb matches a much larger clone and deviates from this DNA's translation at residue 8, suggesting a read error; the protein here is obtained by translating the DNA. This chain joins TRDV2 and TRDJ1, with 11 nucleotides matching TRDD3. TCRdb is silent on the J gene; assignment here came from matching the DNA to germline. In germline, CDR1 is GEAIGNYY, CDR2 EKD. V lost 0 bases, J lost 4 bases, and 15 bases stayed unmatched. The CDR3 has 19 amino acids. In nucleotides, the CDR3 is TGTGCCTGTGACACCGTTCCCGCACTGGGGGATATACGGGGCGATAAACTCATCTTT. Protein sequence: CACDTVPALGDIRGDKLIF.

This clone was seen repeatedly, ten times or more. This DNA's translation and the protein TCRdb lists, from a much larger clone, do not match at residue 6, likely due to a read error; the protein shown is translated from the DNA. The CDR3 region has the DNA TGTGCCTGTGACACCGCGAAGGCTAGTCCTGGGGGATACAAAGAAACCGATAAACTCATCTTT. Translating gives CACDTAKASPGGYKETDKLIF. The chain couples TRDV2 to TRDJ1; 11 bases match TRDD3. No J gene is reported in TCRdb; it was inferred here by comparing the DNA with germline. V trimming: 0 bases; J trimming: 2 bases; junction bases outside the gene matches: 19. The CDR3 is made up of 21 amino acids. Germline V gene lookup returns CDR1 GEAIGNYY and CDR2 EKD.

To note about this clone: The protein that TCRdb holds for this DNA derives from a much larger clone and differs from the translated DNA at residue 11, which likely indicates a read error; the protein shown here is translated from the DNA. The chain couples TRDV1 to TRDJ1; D remains ambiguous. TCRdb supplies no J gene; here it was assigned by aligning the nucleotide sequence to germline. Germline CDR1 TSWWSYY, CDR2 QGS. The CDR3 is 14 residues long. CDR3 amino acids: CALGGPGDTDRLIF. The CDR3 bases are TGTGCTCTTGGGGGTCCTGGTGACACCGATAGACTCATCTTT.

This clone was picked up many times. Different DNA sequences within this sample yield the same CDR3. The J gene is TRDJ1, the V gene TRDV1; D gene ambiguous. This CDR3 spans 20 amino acids. Germline V gene lookup returns CDR1 TSWWSYY and CDR2 QGS. V lost 1 base to trimming and J lost 14 bases, with 38 bases between them. The CDR3 region is CALGEQVGHVTQTDWEGLIF. The CDR3 DNA follows: TGTGCTCTTGGGGAACAAGTTGGACACGTCACGCAGACTGATTGGGAGGGACTAATCTTT.

A word on this clone: The TCRdb record carries a much larger clone's protein, which differs from this DNA's translation at residue 3; a read error is the likely cause, and the protein listed here is the DNA translation. The chain employs TRDV1 and TRDJ1; the match to TRDD3 covers 8 bases. The germline CDR1 and CDR2 sequences are TSWWSYY and QGS. There are 19 residues in the CDR3. The chain's CDR3 is CAFGVPVHWGIPYTDKLIF. CDR3 nucleotides: TGTGCTTTTGGGGTACCCGTACATTGGGGGATTCCTTACACCGATAAACTCATCTTT.

This clone was found a few times. TCRdb has a much larger clone's protein, which differs at residue 9 from the translation of this DNA, likely because of a read error; what is shown is the protein translated from the DNA. The chain carries TRDV2 and TRDJ1; TRDD3 might be the D (6 bases). The J gene was not available in TCRdb and was assigned here by matching the DNA to germline segments. The length of the CDR3 is 18 residues. Trimming stripped 0 bases from V and 4 bases from J, with 23 bases between. CDR1 is GEAIGNYY, CDR2 EKD, per germline. CDR3 bases: TGTGCCTGTGACACCGTAGGCCCGAGGGATAGGAGGGACGATAAACTCATCTTT. Translation gives CACDTVGPRDRRDDKLIF.

This clone was observed a few times. The TCRdb protein, from a much larger clone, departs from this DNA's translation at residue 13, likely by read error; the protein shown derives from the DNA. The chain recombines TRDV1 with TRDJ1; a weak D match, TRDD3 (7 bases). The J gene, not given by TCRdb, was assigned here from a germline match of the nucleotide sequence. The V end was cut by 4 bases, the J end by 0 bases, with 33 bases between. The length of the CDR3 is 22 residues. Per germline, CDR1 TSWWSYY and CDR2 QGS. The CDR3 sequence is CALGAPSTVRLGTKSYTDKLIF. In nucleotides, the CDR3 is TGTGCTCTTGGGGCACCTTCCACCGTAAGACTGGGGACTAAATCCTACACCGATAAACTCATCTTT.

Note on this clone: TCRdb's protein, taken from a much larger clone, differs from this DNA's translation at residue 12, likely owing to a read error; the protein displayed comes from the DNA. The CDR3 here is CALGEVISHMARTDTDKLIF. The CDR3 nucleotides read TGTGCTCTTGGGGAAGTAATTTCCCACATGGCCCGCACGGACACCGATAAACTCATCTTT. This rearrangement joins TRDV1 to TRDJ1; D call uncertain. Germline assignment: CDR1 TSWWSYY and CDR2 QGS. The CDR3 is made up of 20 amino acids. The ends were cut back, 2 bases at V and 0 bases at J, with 25 bases in the middle.

To note about this clone: TCRdb lists the protein of a much larger clone for this DNA, which differs at residue 3, so this is likely a read error; the protein given here is translated from the DNA itself. The genes are TRDV1 and TRDJ1; TRDD3 might be the D (6 bases). The V and J ends lost 10 bases and 3 bases respectively, with 24 bases between them. The CDR3 consists of 16 residues. Looked up from germline, CDR1 is TSWWSYY and CDR2 is QGS. The DNA of the CDR3 is TGTGCTCCTTACCTACTAGGACTGGGTTTTCCCGATAAACTCATCTTT. It yields the protein CAPYLLGLGFPDKLIF.

This clone was seen at least ten times. This chain links TRDV1 with TRDJ1; tentatively, D is TRDD3 (5 bases). The CDR3 has 15 amino acids. CDR1 and CDR2 (germline): TSWWSYY, QGS. Trimming removed 3 bases at V and 2 bases at J, with 13 bases between. CDR3 bases: TGTGCTCTTGGGGAGCACTCCCGGGGGACCGATAAACTCATCTTT. Translation: CALGEHSRGTDKLIF.

Many counts were recorded for this clone. TCRdb shows a much larger clone's protein in place of this DNA's translation, and the two differ at residue 20, likely through a read error; the protein shown is translated from the DNA. The V gene was identified as TRDV1, while no J gene was called; the table's D call TRDD3 went unverified against the DNA. Germline V lookup: CDR1 TSWWSYY, CDR2 QGS. CDR3 length equals 21 residues. In nucleotides, the CDR3 is TGTGCTCTTGGGGAACTGAAGAGCTTCCTAAAGTACTGGGGGGATACCGATAAACTCACCTTT. The encoded protein is CALGELKSFLKYWGDTDKLTF.

Notes on this clone: The protein held in TCRdb is that of a much larger clone and does not match this DNA's translation at residue 5, likely because of a read error; the protein shown is translated from the DNA. This sequence joins TRDV2 and TRDJ1, with 11 bases fitting TRDD3. TCRdb gives no J gene; it was assigned here by matching the DNA to germline. V lost 2 bases to trimming and J lost 3 bases; unmatched junction nucleotides: 7. This CDR3 has 16 amino acids. Germline lookup yields CDR1 GEAIGNYY and CDR2 EKD. The DNA of the CDR3 is TGTGCCTGTGACATGATCTATGGGGGATACGCCGATAAACTCATCTTT. Translated, it gives CACDMIYGGYADKLIF.

This clone was counted many times. The chain is built from TRDV1 and TRDJ1; 7 bases line up with TRDD3. With V trimmed by 4 bases and J by 0 bases, 17 bases remained unmatched. There are 19 residues in the CDR3. In germline, CDR1 is TSWWSYY, CDR2 QGS. The CDR3, as DNA: TGTGCTCTTGGGGGGGGCGTCCTCAGGATACGCTCGTACACCGATAAACTCATCTTT. Protein product: CALGGGVLRIRSYTDKLIF.

Comment on this clone: This DNA's translation differs at residue 14 from TCRdb's protein, which comes from a much larger clone; a read error is likely, and the protein shown is translated from the DNA. The CDR3, as DNA: TGTGCAGCAAGCCACTCGGGGTCCGGAACCGATAAACTCACCTTT. Translating it yields CAASHSGSGTDKLTF. The J gene was not called, though the V gene is TRAV29/DV5; TRDD3, the table's D call, lacks a check against the DNA. The CDR3 contains 15 residues. Per the germline V gene, CDR1 is NSMFDY and CDR2 is ISSIKDK.

Judged by abundance, this clone is medium-sized. The V and J genes are TRDV2 and TRDJ3; D possibly uses TRDD2 or TRDD3 (6 bases each). The germline V gene has CDR1 GEAIGNYY and CDR2 EKD. This CDR3 has 24 residues. With 0 bases removed from V and 0 bases from J, the gap between germline ends came to 29 bases. The CDR3 spells CACDTGLPQNTGTRLSWDTRQMFF. The CDR3 coding sequence is TGTGCCTGTGACACCGGTCTTCCTCAAAATACTGGGACCAGACTCTCCTGGGACACCCGACAGATGTTTTTC.

Details on this clone: A far larger clone is off by one base, so a read error is likely. The sample holds other DNA sequences that translate to the same CDR3. J gene calling gave no result, while the V gene is TRDV2; the DNA was not used to check the table's D call, TRDD3. The CDR3 runs to 16 residues. Germline lookup yields CDR1 GEAIGNYY and CDR2 EKD. The CDR3 spells CACDTGGYEGTAQLFF. CDR3 DNA sequence: TGTGCCTGTGACACTGGGGGATACGAGGGGACAGCACAACTCTTCTTC.

A word on this clone: It is likely a read error: a sequence one base away is far more abundant. The same CDR3 arises from other DNA sequences in this sample as well. The J gene is uncalled and the V gene is TRDV1. This CDR3 region has 15 residues. Germline values: CDR1 TSWWSYY, CDR2 QGS. CDR3 residues: CALGPPPSYSTGVIF. Written as DNA, the CDR3 is TGTGCTCTTGGGCCGCCGCCATCCTATAGTACTGGGGTCATCTTT.

This clone was seen ten or more times. A much larger clone differs by one base, so this may be a read error. This chain uses TRDV1 with TRDJ1; D is unclear. The V end lost 5 bases, the J end lost 3 bases, and 10 bases lay between the germline ends. The CDR3 is made up of 13 amino acids. Germline CDR1 reads TSWWSYY; CDR2 reads QGS. The CDR3 spells CALGSHFSDKLIF. The CDR3 DNA follows: TGTGCTCTTGGGTCCCACTTCTCCGATAAACTCATCTTT.

There are a few counts of this clone. Translating this DNA gives a protein that differs at residue 9 from the TCRdb one, which belongs to a much larger clone; a read error is likely, and the protein shown is this translation. The chain employs TRDV2 and TRDJ3; 10 nucleotides align to TRDD3. There are 18 residues in the CDR3. Germline CDR1 is GEAIGNYY and CDR2 is EKD. V trimming: 3 bases; J trimming: 2 bases; junction bases outside the gene matches: 6. In nucleotides, the CDR3 is TGTGCCTGTGACCAACTGGGGGATGTGACCTGGGACACCCGACAGATGTTTTTC. Translated: CACDQLGDVTWDTRQMFF.

Remarks on this clone: TCRdb attributes to this sequence the protein of a much larger clone, which differs from the DNA translation at residue 16; a read error is likely, and the protein displayed is translated from the DNA. V is TRDV1 and J is TRDJ1; no clear D gene. The J gene, absent from TCRdb, was called here by matching the DNA to germline. Germline loops: CDR1 TSWWSYY, CDR2 QGS. The CDR3 sequence is 19 residues long. The DNA of the CDR3 is TGTGCTCTTGGGGAACTATGGCTACAGGGAGTGGGTTACACCGATGAACTCATCTTT. This translates into CALGELWLQGVGYTDELIF.

This CDR3 is CALGELLPTLRGILTDKLTF. The CDR3 DNA reads TGTGCTCTTGGGGAACTGTTGCCCACACTACGGGGGATACTAACCGATAAACTCACCTTT. No J gene was named, though the V gene is TRDV1; TRDD3, the D gene given by the table, was not confirmed from the DNA. Looked up from germline, CDR1 is TSWWSYY and CDR2 is QGS. CDR3 length: 20 residues.

As regards this clone: The TCRdb protein comes from a much larger clone and disagrees with this DNA's translation at residue 5, likely due to a read error; the protein given here is derived from the DNA. The CDR3 here is CACDIVPSYAGGYSSWDTRQMFF. CDR3 DNA sequence: TGTGCCTGTGACATCGTCCCTTCCTACGCTGGGGGATATAGCTCCTGGGACACCCGACAGATGTTTTTC. The V call is TRDV2, the J call TRDJ3; perhaps TRDD3 as D (10 bases). The J gene comes from matching the DNA to germline here; TCRdb lacks it. Germline V CDR1 and CDR2: GEAIGNYY, EKD. The CDR3 contains 23 residues. The V and J ends lost 2 bases and 0 bases respectively, with 28 bases between them.

This clone has only a few counts. TCRdb's listed protein matches a much larger clone and diverges from this DNA's translation at residue 7, likely through a read error; the protein shown comes from the DNA. V is TRDV2 and J is TRDJ1; no clear D gene. The J gene, not given by TCRdb, was assigned here from a germline match of the nucleotide sequence. This CDR3 is built from 14 residues. V lost 0 bases and J 8 bases, leaving 15 bases between the germline ends. Germline CDR1 reads GEAIGNYY; CDR2 reads EKD. The CDR3 loop is CACDTGRSSEKLIF. CDR3 sequence (DNA): TGTGCCTGTGACACCGGAAGGTCCTCAGAGAAACTCATCTTT.

There are a few counts of this clone. With only one base between it and a far larger clone, this is likely a read error. The same CDR3 arises from other DNA sequences in this sample as well. The chain joins TRDV1 to TRDJ1; D is perhaps TRDD3 (5 bases). The CDR3 loop spans 18 amino acids. CDR1 is TSWWSYY, CDR2 QGS, per germline. The CDR3: CALGELIATGKKTDKLIF. The CDR3 bases are TGTGCTCTTGGGGAACTAATCGCCACGGGGAAGAAGACCGATAAGCTCATCTTT.

As concerns this clone: TCRdb has a much larger clone's protein, which differs at residue 13 from the translation of this DNA, likely because of a read error; what is shown is the protein translated from the DNA. The chain is built from TRDV2 and TRDJ1; maybe TRDD3 (7 bases). This CDR3 contains 17 residues. Trimming left V 6 bases short and J 6 bases short, with 28 bases between. Germline CDR1 reads GEAIGNYY; CDR2 reads EKD. Written as DNA, the CDR3 is TGTGCCTGTTCCTACGTTGGGGAGAGCGGGGGATCCAATAAACTCATCTTT. Protein: CACSYVGESGGSNKLIF.

The sample holds a few counts of this clone. The protein TCRdb lists belongs to a much larger clone and differs from this DNA's translation at residue 11, which points to a read error; the protein shown is made from the DNA. The chain has TRDV1 and TRDJ1, with TRDD3 as a possible D gene (5 bases). The J gene, missing from TCRdb, was assigned here through DNA to germline matching. Germline V gives CDR1 TSWWSYY, CDR2 QGS. V was trimmed by 6 bases and J by 9 bases, leaving 32 bases between them. This CDR3 contains 18 residues. CDR3 nucleotide sequence: TGTGCTCTTGGTTCTATCTTACCTCTCTGGAGGATAACGAAGCAACTCATCTTT. Protein: CALGSILPLWRITKQLIF.

This clone was counted between two and nine times. The TCRdb protein comes from a much larger clone and disagrees with this DNA's translation at residue 20, likely due to a read error; the protein given here is derived from the DNA. V usage is TRAV38-2/DV8 and J usage is TRDJ1, with 12 nucleotides matching TRDD3. The J gene comes from matching the DNA to germline here; TCRdb lacks it. This CDR3 has 24 residues. Looked up from germline, CDR1 is TSESDYY and CDR2 is QEAYKQQN. The CDR3 here is CAYRSGPSYDYWGILKGYTGKLIF. CDR3 bases: TGTGCTTATAGGAGCGGGCCTTCCTACGACTACTGGGGGATACTGAAGGGGTACACCGGTAAACTCATCTTT.